This T cell receptor (beta chain) was sequenced during a study of shared clonotypes between healthy human individuals. Study conclusions and caveats: A limitation of the genetic and exposure-history diversity represented arose from few donors.

Researchers divided each subset's genomic DNA evenly across several immunoSEQ plates. Method: immunoSEQ multiplex PCR; TCRdb's copy keeps in-frame clones and lacks some. The sample yields roughly 500,000 clones, around 74% seen once. With regard to this clone: The target antigen is unknown.

The sequence derives from a woman aged 40 to 50 in good health. Some clones in this sample may be carry-over from other donors' samples. The sample taken for sequencing was PBMCs.

The CDR3 spells CASSSPGARVDTEAFF. For the CDR3, the DNA is TGTGCCAGCAGTTCCCCAGGGGCGCGGGTCGACACTGAAGCTTTCTTT. This chain connects TRBV28 to TRBJ1-1; D may be TRBD1 (6 bases). From germline, CDR1 is MDHEN and CDR2 SYDVKM. CDR3 length: 16 amino acids. Deletions cut 4 bases from V and 3 bases from J, with 18 bases between.